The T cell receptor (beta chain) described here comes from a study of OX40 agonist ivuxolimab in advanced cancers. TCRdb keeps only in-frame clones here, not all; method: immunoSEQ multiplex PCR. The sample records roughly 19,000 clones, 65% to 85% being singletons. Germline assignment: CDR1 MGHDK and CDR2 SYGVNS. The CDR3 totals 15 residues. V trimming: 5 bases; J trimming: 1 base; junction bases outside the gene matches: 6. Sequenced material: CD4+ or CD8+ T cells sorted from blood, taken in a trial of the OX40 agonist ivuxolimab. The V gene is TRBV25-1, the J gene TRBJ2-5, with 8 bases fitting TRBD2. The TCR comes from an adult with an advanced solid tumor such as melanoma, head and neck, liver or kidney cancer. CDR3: CASSYPSGGQETQYF. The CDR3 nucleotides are TGTGCCAGCAGTTATCCCAGCGGGGGCCAAGAGACCCAGTACTTC.